The present entry profiles one T cell receptor beta chain with its context. Antigen unknown. Described time point: patch test 3, about 24 weeks after DPC sensitization. The treatment: therapeutic diphenylcyclopropenone sensitization with weekly scalp DPC. This entry is derived from a study of human T cells and chemical hapten exposure. Study-wide context: DPC 0.01% went on the upper back by patch test, with reading at 6 days. Whole-study findings and limits: Unchanged with DPC sensitization were TCRs above 1 in 1000 frequency. Versus controls, expanded TCRs had significantly more large CDR3 similarity clusters. Alopecia affecting every donor means their immune response may not match healthy people's.

TCRdb passed the RACE reads through MiXCR, listing each CDR3 protein once. The sample yields 210,000 or so distinct CDR3 sequences, about 25% seen once. This sequence was found in a middle-aged woman with alopecia areata. Some clones in this sample may be carry-over from other donors' samples. The sample consisted of whole blood, taken in connection with sensitization to the hapten diphenylcyclopropenone (DPC).

CDR3 nucleotides: TGTGCCAGCAGCGTAGTGGACAGTTTTAATTCACCCCTCCACTTT. Its translation: CASSVVDSFNSPLHF. The V call is TRBV9, the J call TRBJ1-6, with D possibly TRBD1 on 6 matching bases. Germline V gives CDR1 SGDLS, CDR2 YYNGEE. V was pared by 0 bases and J by 6 bases, with 10 bases between. CDR3 length: 15 amino acids.